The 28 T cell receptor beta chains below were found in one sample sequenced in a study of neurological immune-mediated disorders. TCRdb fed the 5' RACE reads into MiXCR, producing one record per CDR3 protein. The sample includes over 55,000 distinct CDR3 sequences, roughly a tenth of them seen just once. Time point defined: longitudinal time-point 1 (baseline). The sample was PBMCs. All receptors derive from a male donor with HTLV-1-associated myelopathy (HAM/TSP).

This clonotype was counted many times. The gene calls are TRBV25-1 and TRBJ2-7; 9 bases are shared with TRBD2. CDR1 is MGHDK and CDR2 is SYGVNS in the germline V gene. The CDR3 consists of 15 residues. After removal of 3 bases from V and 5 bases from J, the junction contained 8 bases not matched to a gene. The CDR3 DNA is TGTGCCAGCAGTGATGAGGTAGCGGGGGCGAACGAGCAGTACTTC. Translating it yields CASSDEVAGANEQYF.

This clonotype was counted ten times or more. The CDR3 bases are TGTGCCAGCAGCTTAGTCCAGAACTCCTATAATTCACCCCTCCACTTT. This sequence encodes CASSLVQNSYNSPLHF. V is TRBV7-9 and J is TRBJ1-6; D is uncertain. The CDR3 contains 16 residues. Trimming left V 1 base short and J 0 bases short, with 7 bases between. Per germline, CDR1 SEHNR and CDR2 FQNEAQ (reference sequence).

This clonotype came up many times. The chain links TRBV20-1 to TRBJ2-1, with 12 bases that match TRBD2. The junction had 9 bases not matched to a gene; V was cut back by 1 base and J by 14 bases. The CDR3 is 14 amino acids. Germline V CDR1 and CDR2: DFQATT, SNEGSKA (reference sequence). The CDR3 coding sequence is TGCAGTGCTAGAGCGGAAAGGACTAGCGGGACCAAGTTCTTC. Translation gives CSARAERTSGTKFF.

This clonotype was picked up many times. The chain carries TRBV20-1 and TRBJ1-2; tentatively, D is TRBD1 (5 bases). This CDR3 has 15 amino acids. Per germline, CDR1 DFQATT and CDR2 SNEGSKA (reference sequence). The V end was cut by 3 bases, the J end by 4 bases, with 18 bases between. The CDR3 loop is CSASPVRGTGYGYTF. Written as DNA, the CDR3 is TGCAGTGCTAGCCCTGTTCGGGGGACCGGCTATGGCTACACCTTC.

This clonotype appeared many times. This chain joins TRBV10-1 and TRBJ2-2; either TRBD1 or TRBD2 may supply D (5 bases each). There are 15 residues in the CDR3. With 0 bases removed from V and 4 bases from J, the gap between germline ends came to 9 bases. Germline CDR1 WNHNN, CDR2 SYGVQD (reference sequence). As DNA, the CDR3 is TGCGCCAGCAGTGAGTCGGGGGTTCCCACCGGGGAGCTGTTTTTT. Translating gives CASSESGVPTGELFF.

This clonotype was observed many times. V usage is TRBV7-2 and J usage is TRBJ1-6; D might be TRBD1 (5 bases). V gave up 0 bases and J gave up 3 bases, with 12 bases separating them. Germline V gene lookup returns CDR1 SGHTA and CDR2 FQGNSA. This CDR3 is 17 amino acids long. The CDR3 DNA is TGTGCCAGCAGCTTAGCGGGAGGGGAGCTCTATAATTCACCCCTCCACTTT. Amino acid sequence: CASSLAGGELYNSPLHF.

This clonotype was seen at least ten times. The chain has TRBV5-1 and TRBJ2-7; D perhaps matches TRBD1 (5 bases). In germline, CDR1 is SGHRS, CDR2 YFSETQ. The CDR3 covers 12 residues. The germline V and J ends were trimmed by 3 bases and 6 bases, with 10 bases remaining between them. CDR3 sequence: CASSWGDGEQYF. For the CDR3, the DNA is TGCGCCAGCAGCTGGGGCGACGGCGAGCAGTACTTC.

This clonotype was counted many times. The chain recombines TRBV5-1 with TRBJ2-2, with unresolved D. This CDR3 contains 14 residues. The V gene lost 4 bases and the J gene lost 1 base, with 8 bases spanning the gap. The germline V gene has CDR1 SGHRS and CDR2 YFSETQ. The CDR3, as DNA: TGCGCCAGCAGCCTGGACGGGAACACCGGGGAGCTGTTTTTT. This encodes CASSLDGNTGELFF.

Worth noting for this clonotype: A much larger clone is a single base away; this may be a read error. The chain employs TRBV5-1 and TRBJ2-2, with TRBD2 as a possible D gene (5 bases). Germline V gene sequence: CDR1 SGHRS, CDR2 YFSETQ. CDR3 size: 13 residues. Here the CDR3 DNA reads TGCGCCAGCAGCTGGGTCTCCACCGGGGAGCTGGTTTTT. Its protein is CASSWVSTGELVF.

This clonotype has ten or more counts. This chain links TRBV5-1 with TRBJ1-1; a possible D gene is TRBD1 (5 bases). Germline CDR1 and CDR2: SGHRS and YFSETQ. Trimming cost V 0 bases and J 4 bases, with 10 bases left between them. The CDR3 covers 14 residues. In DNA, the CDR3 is TGCGCCAGCAGCTTGGCCAAGGGGTCCACTGAAGCTTTCTTT. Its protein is CASSLAKGSTEAFF.

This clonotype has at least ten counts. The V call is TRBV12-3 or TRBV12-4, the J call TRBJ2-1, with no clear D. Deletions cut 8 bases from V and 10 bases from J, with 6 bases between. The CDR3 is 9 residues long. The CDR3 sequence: CASGGEQFF. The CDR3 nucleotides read TGTGCCAGCGGCGGAGAGCAGTTCTTC.

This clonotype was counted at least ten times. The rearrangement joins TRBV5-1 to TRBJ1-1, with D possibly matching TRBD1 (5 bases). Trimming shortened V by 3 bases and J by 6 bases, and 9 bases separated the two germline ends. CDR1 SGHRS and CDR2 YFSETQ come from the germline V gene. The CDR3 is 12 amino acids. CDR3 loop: CASSSPGPEAFF. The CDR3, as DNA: TGCGCCAGCAGCTCACCGGGGCCTGAAGCTTTCTTT. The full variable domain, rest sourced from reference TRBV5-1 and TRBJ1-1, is KAGVTQTPRYLIKTRGQQVTLSCSPISGHRSVSWYQQTPGQGLQFLFEYFSETQRNKGNFPGRFSGRQFSNSRSEMNVSTLELGDSALYLCASSSPGPEAFFGQGTRLTVV.

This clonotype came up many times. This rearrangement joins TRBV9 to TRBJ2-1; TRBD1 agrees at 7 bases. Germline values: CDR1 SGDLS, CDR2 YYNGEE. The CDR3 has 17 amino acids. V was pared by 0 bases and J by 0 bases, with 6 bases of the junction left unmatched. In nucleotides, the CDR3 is TGTGCCAGCAGCGTAGTAACAGGGGCCCACTCCTACAATGAGCAGTTCTTC. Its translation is CASSVVTGAHSYNEQFF.

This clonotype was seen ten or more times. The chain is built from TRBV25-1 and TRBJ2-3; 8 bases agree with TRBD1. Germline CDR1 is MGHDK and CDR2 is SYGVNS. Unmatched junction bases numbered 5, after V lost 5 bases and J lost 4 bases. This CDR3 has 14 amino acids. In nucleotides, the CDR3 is TGTGCCAGCAGTCCACAGGGGGTGGCAGATACGCAGTATTTT. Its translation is CASSPQGVADTQYF.

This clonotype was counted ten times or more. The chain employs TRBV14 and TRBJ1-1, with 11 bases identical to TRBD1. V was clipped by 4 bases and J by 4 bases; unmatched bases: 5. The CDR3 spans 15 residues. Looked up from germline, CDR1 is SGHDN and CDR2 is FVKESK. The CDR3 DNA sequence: TGTGCCAGCAGCCTACGGACAGGGGGCATCACTGAAGCTTTCTTT. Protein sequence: CASSLRTGGITEAFF.

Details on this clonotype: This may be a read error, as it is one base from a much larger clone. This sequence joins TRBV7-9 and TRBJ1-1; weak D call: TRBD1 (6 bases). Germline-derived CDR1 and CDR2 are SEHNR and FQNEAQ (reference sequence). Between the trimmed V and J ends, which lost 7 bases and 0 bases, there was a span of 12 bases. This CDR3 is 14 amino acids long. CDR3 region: CASTLTGMNTEAFF. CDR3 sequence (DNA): TGTGCCAGCACCCTAACAGGGATGAACACTGAAGCTTTCTTT.

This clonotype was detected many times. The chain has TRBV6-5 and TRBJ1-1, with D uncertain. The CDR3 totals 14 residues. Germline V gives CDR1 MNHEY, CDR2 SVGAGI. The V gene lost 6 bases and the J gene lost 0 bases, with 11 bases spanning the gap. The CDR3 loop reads CASSQDGMNTEAFF. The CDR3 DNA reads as TGTGCCAGCAGCCAGGACGGAATGAACACTGAAGCTTTCTTT.

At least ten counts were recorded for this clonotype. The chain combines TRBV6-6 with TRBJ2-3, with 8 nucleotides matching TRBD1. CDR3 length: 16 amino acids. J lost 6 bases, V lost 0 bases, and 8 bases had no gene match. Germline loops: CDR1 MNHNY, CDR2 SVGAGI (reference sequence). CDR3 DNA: TGTGCCAGCAGTTACTCGACTTCCAGGGGGCGGGATACGCAGTATTTT. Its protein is CASSYSTSRGRDTQYF.

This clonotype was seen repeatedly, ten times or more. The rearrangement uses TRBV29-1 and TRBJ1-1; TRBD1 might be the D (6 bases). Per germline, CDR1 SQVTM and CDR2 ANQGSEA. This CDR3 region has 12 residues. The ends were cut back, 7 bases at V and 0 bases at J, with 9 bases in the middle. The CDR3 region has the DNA TGCAGCGGCGGACAGATGAACACTGAAGCTTTCTTT. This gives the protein CSGGQMNTEAFF.

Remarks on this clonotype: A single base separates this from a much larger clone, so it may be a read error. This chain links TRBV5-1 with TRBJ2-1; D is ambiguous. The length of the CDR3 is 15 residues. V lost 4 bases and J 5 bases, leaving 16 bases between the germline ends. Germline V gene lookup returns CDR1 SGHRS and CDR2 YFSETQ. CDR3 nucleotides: TGCGCCAGCAGCCCGCAAGCCGAGCCCAACAATGAGCAGTTCTTC. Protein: CASSPQAEPNNEQFF.

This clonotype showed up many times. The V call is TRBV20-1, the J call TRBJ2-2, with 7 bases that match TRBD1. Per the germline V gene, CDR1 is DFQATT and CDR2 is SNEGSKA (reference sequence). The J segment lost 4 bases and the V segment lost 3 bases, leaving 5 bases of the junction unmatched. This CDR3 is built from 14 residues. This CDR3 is CSARRGPVTGELFF. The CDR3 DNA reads TGCAGTGCTAGGAGGGGGCCGGTCACCGGGGAGCTGTTTTTT.

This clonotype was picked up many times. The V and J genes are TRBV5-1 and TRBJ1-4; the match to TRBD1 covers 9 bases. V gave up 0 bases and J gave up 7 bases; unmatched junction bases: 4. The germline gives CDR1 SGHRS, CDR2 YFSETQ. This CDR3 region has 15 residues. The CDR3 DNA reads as TGCGCCAGCAGCTTGGTTGCGGACAGGGGTGAAAAACTGTTTTTT. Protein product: CASSLVADRGEKLFF.

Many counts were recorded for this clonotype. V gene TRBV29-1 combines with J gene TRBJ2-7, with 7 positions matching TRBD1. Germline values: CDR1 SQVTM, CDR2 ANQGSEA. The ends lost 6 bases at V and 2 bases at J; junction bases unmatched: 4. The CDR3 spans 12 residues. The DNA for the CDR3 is TGCAGCGTGACCGGGACAGCCTACGAGCAGTACTTC. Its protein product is CSVTGTAYEQYF.

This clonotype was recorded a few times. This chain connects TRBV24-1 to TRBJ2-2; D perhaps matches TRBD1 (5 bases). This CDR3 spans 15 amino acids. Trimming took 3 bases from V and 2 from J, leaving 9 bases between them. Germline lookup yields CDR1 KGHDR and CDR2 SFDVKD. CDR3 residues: CATSDTGFNTGELFF. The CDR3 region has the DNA TGTGCCACCAGTGATACAGGTTTTAACACCGGGGAGCTGTTTTTT.

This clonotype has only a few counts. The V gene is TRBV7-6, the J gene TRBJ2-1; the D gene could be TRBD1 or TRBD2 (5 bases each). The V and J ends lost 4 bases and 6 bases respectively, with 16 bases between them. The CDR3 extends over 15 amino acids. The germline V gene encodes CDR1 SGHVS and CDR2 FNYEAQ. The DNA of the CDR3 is TGTGCCAGCAGCTCTCGGGGCAAGAAGGTCAATGAGCAGTTCTTC. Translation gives CASSSRGKKVNEQFF. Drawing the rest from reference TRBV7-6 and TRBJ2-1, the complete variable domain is GAGVSQSPRYKVTKRGQDVALRCDPISGHVSLYWYRQALGQGPEFLTYFNYEAQQDKSGLPNDRFSAERPEGSISTLTIQRTEQRDSAMYRCASSSRGKKVNEQFFGPGTRLTVL.

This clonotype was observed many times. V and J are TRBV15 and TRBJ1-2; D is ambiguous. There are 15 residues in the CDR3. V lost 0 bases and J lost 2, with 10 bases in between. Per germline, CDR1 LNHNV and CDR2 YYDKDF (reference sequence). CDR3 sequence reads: CATSREGSANYGYTF. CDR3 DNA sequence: TGTGCCACCAGCAGAGAGGGGAGCGCCAACTATGGCTACACCTTC. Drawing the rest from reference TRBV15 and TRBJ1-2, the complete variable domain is DAMVIQNPRYQVTQFGKPVTLSCSQTLNHNVMYWYQQKSSQAPKLLFHYYDKDFNNEADTPDNFQSRRPNTSFCFLDIRSPGLGDTAMYLCATSREGSANYGYTFGSGTRLTVV.

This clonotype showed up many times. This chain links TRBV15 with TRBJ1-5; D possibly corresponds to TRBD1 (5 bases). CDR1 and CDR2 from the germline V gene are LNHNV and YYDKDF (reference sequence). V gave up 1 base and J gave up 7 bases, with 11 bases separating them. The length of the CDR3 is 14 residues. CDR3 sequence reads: CATSRVGGGQPQHF. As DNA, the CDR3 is TGTGCCACCAGCAGAGTGGGGGGTGGCCAGCCCCAGCATTTT. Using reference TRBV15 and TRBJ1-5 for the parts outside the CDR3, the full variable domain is DAMVIQNPRYQVTQFGKPVTLSCSQTLNHNVMYWYQQKSSQAPKLLFHYYDKDFNNEADTPDNFQSRRPNTSFCFLDIRSPGLGDTAMYLCATSRVGGGQPQHFGDGTRLSIL.

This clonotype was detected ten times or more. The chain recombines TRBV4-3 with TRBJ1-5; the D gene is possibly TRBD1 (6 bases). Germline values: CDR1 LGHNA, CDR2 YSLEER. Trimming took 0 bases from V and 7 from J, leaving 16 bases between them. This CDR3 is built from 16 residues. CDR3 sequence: CASSQEPPGARQPQHF. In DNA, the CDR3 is TGCGCCAGCAGCCAAGAACCCCCGGGGGCTAGGCAGCCCCAGCATTTT.